The rows below give T cell receptor beta chains drawn from one sample of a study of T cell repertoires in cytomegalovirus infection. These receptors' antigens are unknown. Each CDR3 protein gets one entry after TCRdb re-called the reads with MiXCR. The sample gives fewer than 850,000 distinct CDR3 sequences, approximately 32% of which show up once; roughly 14% is in the top ten. The sequencing here drew on cultured CD8+ T cells from PBMCs, taken from culture after CMV antigen stimulation. The receptor set was obtained from a human donor in good health (CMV status not recorded). Some clones in this sample may be carry-over from other donors' samples. Each CDR3 is given with its conserved first and last residue. D genes are given only for firm matches. Size tells how often a clone was seen (once, few, many) or the class of an expanded clone, and some rows leave it out.

V gene	J gene	clone size	D gene	CDR3 DNA	CDR3 protein
TRBV27	TRBJ2-7	NA	TRBD1	TGTGCCAGCAGTGACTTCGGGACAGGGATAGCCTACGAGCAGTACTTC	CASSDFGTGIAYEQYF
TRBV29-1	TRBJ2-3	few	TRBD2	TGCAGCGTTGAATGGGGAGGTAGCGGGGGTTTTCTCACAGATACGCAGTATTTT	CSVEWGGSGGFLTDTQYF
TRBV4-1	TRBJ2-5	NA	NA	TGCGCCAGCAGCCAAGATCGGGGACAAAAGACCCAGTACTTC	CASSQDRGQKTQYF
TRBV20-1	TRBJ1-5	NA	NA	TGCAGTGCTAGAGCAGAAAGCAGTGATAGCAATCAGCCCCAGCATTTT	CSARAESSDSNQPQHF
TRBV20-1	TRBJ1-1	NA	TRBD1	TGCAGTGCTAGAGATATGAACAGGGGGATGAACACTGAAGCTTTCTTT	CSARDMNRGMNTEAFF
TRBV11-1	TRBJ2-5	NA	NA	TGTGCCAGCAGCGTTACAGGGAACGGAGAGACCCAGTACTTC	CASSVTGNGETQYF
TRBV28	TRBJ1-1	NA	NA	TGTGCCAGCATTTCCCCCCCGTACGTCCTTAACATGAACACTGAAGCTTTCTTT	CASISPPYVLNMNTEAFF
TRBV18	TRBJ2-3	NA	TRBD2	TGTGCCAGCTCACCAGGGGGCCTAGCGGGGCTCACAGATACGCAGTATTTT	CASSPGGLAGLTDTQYF
TRBV27	TRBJ2-7	NA	NA	TGTGCCAGCATCGCGACAGGCGCTGGCTACGAGCAGTACTTC	CASIATGAGYEQYF
TRBV12-3/TRBV12-4	TRBJ2-3	few	TRBD2	TGTGCCAGCAGTCCCCTCGGGACTAGCGGGGATACGCAGTATTTT	CASSPLGTSGDTQYF
TRBV6-6	TRBJ1-1	NA	NA	TGTGCCAGCAGTTACTCGACTCCTGGCACTGAAGCTTTCTTT	CASSYSTPGTEAFF
TRBV7-6	TRBJ2-2	few	TRBD2	TGTGCCAGCAGCAACACGCGCGGGGGGGCCCACACCGGGGAGCTGTTTTTT	CASSNTRGGAHTGELFF
TRBV7-6	TRBJ1-2	few	NA	TGTGCCAGCAGCTCTACAGGCTTCTATGGCTACACCTTC	CASSSTGFYGYTF
TRBV4-1	TRBJ1-5	few	NA	TGCGCCAGCAGCCTCGACATATTAAATCAGCCCCAGCATTTT	CASSLDILNQPQHF